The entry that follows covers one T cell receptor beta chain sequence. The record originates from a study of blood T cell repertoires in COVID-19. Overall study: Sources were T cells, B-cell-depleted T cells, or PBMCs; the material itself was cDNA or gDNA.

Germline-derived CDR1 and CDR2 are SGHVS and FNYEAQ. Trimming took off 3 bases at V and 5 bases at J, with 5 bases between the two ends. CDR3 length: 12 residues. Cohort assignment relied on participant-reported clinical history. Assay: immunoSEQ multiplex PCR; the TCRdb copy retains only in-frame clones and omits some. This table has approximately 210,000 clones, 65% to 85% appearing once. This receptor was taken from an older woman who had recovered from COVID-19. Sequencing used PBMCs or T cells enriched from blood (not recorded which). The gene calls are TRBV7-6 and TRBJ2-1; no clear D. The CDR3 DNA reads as TGTGCCAGCAGCTTTGGGCACAATGAGCAGTTCTTC. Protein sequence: CASSFGHNEQFF. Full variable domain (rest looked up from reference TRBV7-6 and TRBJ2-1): GAGVSQSPRYKVTKRGQDVALRCDPISGHVSLYWYRQALGQGPEFLTYFNYEAQQDKSGLPNDRFSAERPEGSISTLTIQRTEQRDSAMYRCASSFGHNEQFFGPGTRLTVL.